One sample yielded the 29 T cell receptor beta chains listed below, sequenced in a study of cytomegalovirus exposure and HLA in healthy donors. Produced via immunoSEQ multiplex PCR; TCRdb's table is partial and in-frame only. The data contain about 150,000 clones, just over 85% of them singletons. Input material: PBMCs. These receptors all come from a human donor in good health.

The CDR3 DNA reads TGCGCCAGCAGCCCTGGACAGGGGCCGCGCTCTGGGGCCAACGTCCTGACTTTC. This sequence encodes CASSPGQGPRSGANVLTF. This chain uses TRBV4-1 with TRBJ2-6, with 9 positions matching TRBD1. The CDR3 is 18 residues long. Germline V gene sequence: CDR1 MGHRA, CDR2 YSYEKL. Trimming took 4 bases from V and 0 from J; bases not matched to a gene: 7.

V and J are TRBV7-2 and TRBJ1-1, with TRBD1 matching 7 bases. The V and J ends lost 0 bases and 3 bases, in that order; junction bases with no gene match: 16. This CDR3 spans 19 amino acids. The germline V gene encodes CDR1 SGHTA and CDR2 FQGNSA. Here the CDR3 DNA reads TGTGCCAGCAGCTTAGCGATCAAGACAGGGACCGGGTATGACACTGAAGCTTTCTTT. It specifies CASSLAIKTGTGYDTEAFF.

The chain links TRBV5-1 to TRBJ2-2, with a weak D call TRBD2 (5 bases). CDR1 SGHRS and CDR2 YFSETQ come from the germline V gene. This CDR3 spans 16 amino acids. The V and J ends lost 6 bases and 5 bases respectively, with 20 bases between them. The CDR3 DNA follows: TGCGCCAGCACCCCGGACGCAAGCGGCAGAACCGGGGAGCTGTTTTTT. Protein sequence: CASTPDASGRTGELFF.

This chain links TRBV7-2 with TRBJ1-2, with D perhaps TRBD1 (5 bases). Germline V CDR1 and CDR2: SGHTA, FQGNSA. The CDR3 loop spans 15 amino acids. Trimming removed 1 base from V and 8 bases from J, with 17 bases in between. CDR3 DNA: TGTGCCAGCAGCTTAGATGGGGCAGGGTATAGGGGCTACACCTTC. Translating gives CASSLDGAGYRGYTF.

The chain combines TRBV2 with TRBJ1-1, with 9 bases matching TRBD1. V was pared by 5 bases and J by 5 bases, with 6 bases of the junction left unmatched. Germline loops: CDR1 SNHLY, CDR2 FYNNEI. The CDR3 loop spans 14 amino acids. CDR3 DNA sequence: TGTGCCAGCAGTTGGGACAGGGAGTCGACTGAAGCTTTCTTT. Its protein product is CASSWDRESTEAFF. Full variable domain (missing parts from reference TRBV2 and TRBJ1-1): EPEVTQTPSHQVTQMGQEVILRCVPISNHLYFYWYRQILGQKVEFLVSFYNNEISEKSEIFDDQFSVERPDGSNFTLKIRSTKLEDSAMYFCASSWDRESTEAFFGQGTRLTVV.

The chain carries TRBV6-1 and TRBJ2-1; TRBD2 aligns across 12 bases. The germline V gene encodes CDR1 MNHNS and CDR2 SASEGT. The CDR3 has 15 amino acids. V shed 3 bases, J shed 7 bases, and the junction held 4 bases outside the gene matches. CDR3 loop: CASSELAGGRNEQFF. DNA of the CDR3: TGTGCCAGCAGTGAGCTAGCGGGAGGGCGGAATGAGCAGTTCTTC.

This chain connects TRBV4-2 to TRBJ2-3, with TRBD2 matching 9 bases. The CDR3 spans 15 residues. Germline values: CDR1 LGHNA, CDR2 YNFKEQ. After removal of 4 bases from V and 5 bases from J, the junction contained 7 bases not matched to a gene. DNA of the CDR3: TGTGCCAGCAGCCCCCGGGCGGGAGGGCGAGATACGCAGTATTTT. As protein: CASSPRAGGRDTQYF.

The genes are TRBV6-1 and TRBJ2-1, with 8 bases aligning to TRBD2. From germline, CDR1 is MNHNS and CDR2 SASEGT. The junction had 4 bases not matched to a gene; V was cut back by 4 bases and J by 2 bases. This CDR3 is built from 15 residues. CDR3 protein: CASSVPGLAYNEQFF. DNA for the CDR3: TGTGCCAGCAGTGTACCGGGACTAGCCTACAATGAGCAGTTCTTC.

The rearrangement uses TRBV28 and TRBJ2-3; 10 bases are a match to TRBD1. Germline CDR1 is MDHEN and CDR2 is SYDVKM. V lost 8 bases to trimming and J lost 4 bases; unmatched junction nucleotides: 12. This CDR3 contains 16 residues. CDR3 nucleotide sequence: TGTGCCAGCGGCCGTTGGGACAGGGGTTGGGCAGATACGCAGTATTTT. It translates to CASGRWDRGWADTQYF.

This chain connects TRBV2 to TRBJ1-1, with 9 bases fitting TRBD1. Germline assignment: CDR1 SNHLY and CDR2 FYNNEI. There are 13 residues in the CDR3. V shed 6 bases, J shed 1 base, and the junction held 0 bases outside the gene matches. The CDR3 loop reads CASRDRGNTEAFF. The CDR3 DNA is TGTGCCAGCAGGGACAGGGGGAACACTGAAGCTTTCTTT.

The CDR3 loop reads CASSEFEGALYEQYF. The CDR3 DNA reads as TGTGCCAGCAGTGAATTTGAGGGGGCGCTATACGAGCAGTACTTC. The J gene is TRBJ2-7, the V gene TRBV6-1, with 7 bases identical to TRBD1. Germline assignment: CDR1 MNHNS and CDR2 SASEGT. V shed 2 bases, J shed 4 bases, and the junction held 8 bases outside the gene matches. This CDR3 spans 15 amino acids.

The chain joins TRBV30 to TRBJ1-1; 8 nucleotides agree with TRBD1. This CDR3 has 13 residues. J was trimmed by 7 bases and V by 4 bases; bases with no gene match: 8. Germline CDR1 and CDR2: GTSNPN and SVGIG (reference sequence). CDR3 in amino acids: CAWMEQGVFEAFF. CDR3 nucleotide sequence: TGTGCCTGGATGGAACAGGGGGTTTTTGAAGCTTTCTTT.

V and J are TRBV5-4 and TRBJ1-2; D is unresolved. The CDR3 sequence is 15 residues long. Germline CDR1 is SGHNT and CDR2 is YYREEE (reference sequence). Trimming cost V 3 bases and J 3 bases, with 15 bases left between them. CDR3 DNA sequence: TGTGCCAGCAGCTATATTGCAGGAGGCGACTATGGCTACACCTTC. It is translated as CASSYIAGGDYGYTF.

The table lists this clone with a count of one. The genes are TRBV4-1 and TRBJ1-4; D possibly corresponds to TRBD1 (6 bases). V was cut by 0 bases and J by 6 bases, with 20 bases left in between. CDR1 is MGHRA and CDR2 is YSYEKL in the germline V gene. The CDR3 spans 18 residues. In DNA, the CDR3 is TGCGCCAGCAGCCAAGATCAGTTCAGGGGCCGTCTGGATGAAAAACTGTTTTTT. Its protein product is CASSQDQFRGRLDEKLFF.

The chain employs TRBV29-1 and TRBJ1-2; no clear D. The germline V gene has CDR1 SQVTM and CDR2 ANQGSEA. The CDR3 is made up of 11 amino acids. Trimming took 4 bases from V and 8 from J, leaving 11 bases between them. CDR3 nucleotides: TGCAGCGTTGGACCATCGGAGGGCTACACCTTC. Amino acids: CSVGPSEGYTF.

CDR3 loop: CASSPGHLNTEAFF. The DNA for the CDR3 is TGTGCCAGCTCACCGGGACACCTAAACACTGAAGCTTTCTTT. The chain links TRBV18 to TRBJ1-1; weak D call: TRBD1 (6 bases). The CDR3 is 14 amino acids. Trimming cost V 3 bases and J 2 bases, with 10 bases left between them. Germline V gene lookup returns CDR1 KGHSH and CDR2 LQKENI.

This chain connects TRBV27 to TRBJ2-7, with 12 nucleotides matching TRBD2. Germline loops: CDR1 MNHEY, CDR2 SMNVEV (reference sequence). The trim removed 5 bases at V and 1 base at J, leaving 12 bases unmatched. The CDR3 runs to 18 residues. The CDR3, as DNA: TGTGCCAGCAGTGAATACCGACTAGCGGGAGTGTTTTCCTACGAGCAGTACTTC. This gives the protein CASSEYRLAGVFSYEQYF.

This clone was recorded only once. The CDR3 DNA reads TGTGCCAGCTCCCCCTTTACAGGGGACACTGAAGCTTTCTTT. This translates into CASSPFTGDTEAFF. The rearrangement links TRBV18 to TRBJ1-1, with 7 positions matching TRBD1. Trimming removed 6 bases from V and 3 bases from J; junction bases left unmatched: 7. The CDR3 spans 14 residues. CDR1 and CDR2 (germline): KGHSH, LQKENI.

J is TRBJ1-2 and V is TRBV7-8, with D possibly TRBD1 on 5 matching bases. Germline V gives CDR1 SGHVS, CDR2 FQNEAQ. This CDR3 spans 16 amino acids. Trimming took off 0 bases at V and 3 bases at J, with 14 bases between the two ends. CDR3 bases: TGTGCCAGCAGCTTAGCTATAGGGGCCCTGGACTATGGCTACACCTTC. It translates to CASSLAIGALDYGYTF.

The chain carries TRBV13 and TRBJ2-1; 8 bases match TRBD1. The CDR3 sequence is 17 residues long. V shed 5 bases, J shed 3 bases, and the junction held 12 bases outside the gene matches. Looked up from germline, CDR1 is PRHDT and CDR2 is FYEKMQ (reference sequence). The CDR3 nucleotides read TGTGCCAGCAGCAAAAGACAGGGGCAGGAGGTCTACAATGAGCAGTTCTTC. As protein: CASSKRQGQEVYNEQFF.

This sequence joins TRBV19 and TRBJ1-1, with a possible D match to TRBD1 (5 bases). V lost 5 bases to trimming and J lost 1 base, with 23 bases between them. The CDR3 has 18 amino acids. Germline CDR1 is LNHDA and CDR2 is SQIVND (reference sequence). The CDR3 reads CASSPYPGRVTKNTEAFF. Written as DNA, the CDR3 is TGTGCCAGTAGTCCCTACCCAGGGCGAGTGACGAAGAACACTGAAGCTTTCTTT.

This chain uses TRBV5-1 with TRBJ1-2, with 8 bases fitting TRBD1. Germline V gene data show CDR1 as SGHRS and CDR2 as YFSETQ. The CDR3 sequence is 12 residues long. V lost 6 bases to trimming and J lost 7 bases; unmatched junction nucleotides: 5. CDR3 DNA sequence: TGCGCCAGCAAATATGGACAGGGTGGCTACACCTTC. As protein: CASKYGQGGYTF.

The chain uses TRBV7-9 and TRBJ2-5, with a tentative D call TRBD2 (7 bases). Trimming removed 1 base at V and 0 bases at J, with 12 bases between. This CDR3 spans 16 amino acids. Germline-derived CDR1 and CDR2 are SEHNR and FQNEAQ (reference sequence). The CDR3 loop is CASSLGRGPYQETQYF. The CDR3 DNA is TGTGCCAGCAGCTTAGGGCGGGGGCCGTACCAAGAGACCCAGTACTTC.

This clone was counted between two and nine times. The J gene is TRBJ1-2, the V gene TRBV6-5; D call uncertain. Germline V CDR1 and CDR2: MNHEY, SVGAGI. Trimming shortened V by 1 base and J by 8 bases, and 17 bases separated the two germline ends. The CDR3 length is 15 residues. As DNA, the CDR3 is TGTGCCAGCAGTTACTATCCCCTGAGTCTTCGGGGCTACACCTTC. Its translation: CASSYYPLSLRGYTF.

The chain couples TRBV9 to TRBJ1-3; a possible D gene is TRBD1 (6 bases). The V and J ends lost 3 bases and 4 bases respectively, with 14 bases between them. This CDR3 has 15 amino acids. Germline CDR1 and CDR2: SGDLS and YYNGEE. The chain's CDR3 is CASSAYNRAGNTIYF. The CDR3 DNA sequence: TGTGCCAGCAGCGCATATAACAGGGCCGGAAACACCATATATTTT.

The chain links TRBV11-2 to TRBJ1-1; TRBD1 might be the D (6 bases). Between the trimmed V and J ends, which lost 6 bases and 7 bases, there was a span of 15 bases. The CDR3 extends over 13 amino acids. Germline values: CDR1 SGHAT, CDR2 FQNNGV. The CDR3 spells CASRDSSAGEAFF. The CDR3 DNA sequence: TGTGCCAGCAGGGACAGCTCCGCGGGTGAAGCTTTCTTT.

The gene calls are TRBV5-4 and TRBJ2-7; the match to TRBD2 covers 12 bases. The junction had 10 bases not matched to a gene; V was cut back by 5 bases and J by 10 bases. The germline gives CDR1 SGHNT, CDR2 YYREEE (reference sequence). The CDR3 spans 14 residues. The CDR3 region has the DNA TGTGCCAGCAGTCTAGCGGGAGGGCCTAGGAGCCAGTACTTC. This translates into CASSLAGGPRSQYF. Drawing the rest from reference TRBV5-4 and TRBJ2-7, the complete variable domain is ETGVTQSPTHLIKTRGQQVTLRCSSQSGHNTVSWYQQALGQGPQFIFQYYREEENGRGNFPPRFSGLQFPNYSSELNVNALELDDSALYLCASSLAGGPRSQYFGPGTRLTVT.

The chain employs TRBV6-1 and TRBJ1-1; D possibly corresponds to TRBD1 (5 bases). Deletions cut 7 bases from V and 6 bases from J, with 21 bases between. The germline V gene has CDR1 MNHNS and CDR2 SASEGT. This CDR3 is built from 15 residues. In nucleotides, the CDR3 is TGTGCCAGCACCCCTCCAAAGCAGGGTACGGCTGAAGCTTTCTTT. Protein product: CASTPPKQGTAEAFF.

This clone has a handful of counts. The chain uses TRBV5-6 and TRBJ1-5, with 11 nucleotides matching TRBD1. Losses at the gene ends were 4 bases for V and 6 bases for J; bases not matched to a gene: 9. CDR1 is SGHDT and CDR2 is YYEEEE in the germline V gene. The CDR3 length is 16 residues. This chain's CDR3 is CASSLARTGGSQPQHF. CDR3 nucleotides: TGTGCCAGCAGCCTGGCCCGGACAGGGGGCAGTCAGCCCCAGCATTTT.